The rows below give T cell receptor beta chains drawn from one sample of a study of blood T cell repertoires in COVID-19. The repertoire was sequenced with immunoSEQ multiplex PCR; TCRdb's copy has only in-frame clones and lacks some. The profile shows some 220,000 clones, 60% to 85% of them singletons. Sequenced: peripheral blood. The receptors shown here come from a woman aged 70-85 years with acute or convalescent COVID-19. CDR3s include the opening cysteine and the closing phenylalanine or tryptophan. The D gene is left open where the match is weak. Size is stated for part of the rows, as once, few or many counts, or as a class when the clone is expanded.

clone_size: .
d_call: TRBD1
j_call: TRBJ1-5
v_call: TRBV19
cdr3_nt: TGTGCCAGTAGTATAGCCAGGACAGGGGGAAGTCAGCCCCAGCATTTT
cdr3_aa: CASSIARTGGSQPQHF

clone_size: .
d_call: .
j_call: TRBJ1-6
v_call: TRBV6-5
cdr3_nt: TGTGCCAGCAGTCAATTGACAGATTCACCCCTCCACTTT
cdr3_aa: CASSQLTDSPLHF

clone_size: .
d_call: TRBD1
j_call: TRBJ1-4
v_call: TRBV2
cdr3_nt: TGTGCCAGCCGCTGGGACAGGGAGTACGAAAAACTGTTTTTT
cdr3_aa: CASRWDREYEKLFF

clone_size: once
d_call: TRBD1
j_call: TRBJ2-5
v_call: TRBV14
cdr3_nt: TGTGCCAGCAACAGACAGGGAATGGAGACCCAGTACTTC
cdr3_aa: CASNRQGMETQYF

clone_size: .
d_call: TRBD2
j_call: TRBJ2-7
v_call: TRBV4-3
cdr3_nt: TGCGCCAGCAGCCAAGATCGATCTGTAGCGGGGGCACGCCGACCCTACGAGCAGTACTTC
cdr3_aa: CASSQDRSVAGARRPYEQYF

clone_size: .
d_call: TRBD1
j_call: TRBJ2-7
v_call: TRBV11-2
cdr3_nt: TGTGCCAGCAGCCCAACCGGGACAGGGGAGTACGAGCAGTACTTC
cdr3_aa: CASSPTGTGEYEQYF

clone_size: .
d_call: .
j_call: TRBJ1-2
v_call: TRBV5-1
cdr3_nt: TGCGCCAGCAGCTTGGCCGGGGAATGGGGCTACACCTTC
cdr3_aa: CASSLAGEWGYTF

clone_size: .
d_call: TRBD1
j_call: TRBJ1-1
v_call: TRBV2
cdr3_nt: TGTGCCAGCAGTAACAGCCGGGACAGCCTTAACACTGAAGCTTTCTTT
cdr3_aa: CASSNSRDSLNTEAFF

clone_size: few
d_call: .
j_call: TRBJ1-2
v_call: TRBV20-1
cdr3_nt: TGCAGTGCTAGGGAGGTGGGGGGCTACACCTTC
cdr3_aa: CSAREVGGYTF

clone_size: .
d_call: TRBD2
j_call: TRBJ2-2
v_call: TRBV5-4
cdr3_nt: TGTGCCAGCAGCTTGGACGCTAGCGGGGTGCCGGTCGGGGAGCTGTTTTTT
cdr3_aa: CASSLDASGVPVGELFF

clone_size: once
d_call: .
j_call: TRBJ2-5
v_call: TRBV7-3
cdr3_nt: TGTGCCAGCAGCTTAGACGGGGAGACCCAGTACTTC
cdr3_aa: CASSLDGETQYF

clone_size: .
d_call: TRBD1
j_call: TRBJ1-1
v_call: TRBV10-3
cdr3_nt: TGTGCCATCCGAAAGGACAGGTCCTTTGAAGCTTTCTTT
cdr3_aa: CAIRKDRSFEAFF

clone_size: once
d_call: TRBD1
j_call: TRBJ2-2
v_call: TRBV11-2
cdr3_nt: TGTGCCAGCAGCTTAAATCAGGGGGCCGGGGAGCTGTTTTTT
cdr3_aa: CASSLNQGAGELFF

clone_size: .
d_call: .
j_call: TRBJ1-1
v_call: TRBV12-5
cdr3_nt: TGTGCTAGTGGTGGACTGGGGGGCACTGAAGCTTTCTTT
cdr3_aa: CASGGLGGTEAFF

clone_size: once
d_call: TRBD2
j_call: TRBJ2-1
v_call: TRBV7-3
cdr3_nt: TGTGCCAGCAGCCCAAGGGACTATGCCTACAATGAGCAGTTCTTC
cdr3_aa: CASSPRDYAYNEQFF

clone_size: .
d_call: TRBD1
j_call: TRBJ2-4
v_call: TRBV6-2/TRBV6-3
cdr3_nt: TGTGCCAGCAGCTTCGGACAGGGCGGGCAAAACATTCAGTACTTC
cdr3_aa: CASSFGQGGQNIQYF

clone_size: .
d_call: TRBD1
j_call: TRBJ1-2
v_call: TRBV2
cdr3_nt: TGTGCCAGCAGGGGCGTGGACAGGGGCCACACCTTC
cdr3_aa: CASRGVDRGHTF

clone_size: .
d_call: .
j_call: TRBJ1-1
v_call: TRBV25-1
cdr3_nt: TGTGCCAGCAGTGAATACGGGGGTGGGACTGAAGCTTTCTTT
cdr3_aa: CASSEYGGGTEAFF

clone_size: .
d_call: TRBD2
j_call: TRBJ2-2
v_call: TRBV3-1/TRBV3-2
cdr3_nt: TGTGCCAGCAGCCGCGGACTAGCGGGGGCCAGGGCCACCGGGGAGCTGTTTTTT
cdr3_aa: CASSRGLAGARATGELFF

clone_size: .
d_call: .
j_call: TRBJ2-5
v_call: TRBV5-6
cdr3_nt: TGTGCCAGCAGCTTGGGGTCTCGGGGGTTAGGAGAGACCCAGTACTTC
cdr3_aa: CASSLGSRGLGETQYF

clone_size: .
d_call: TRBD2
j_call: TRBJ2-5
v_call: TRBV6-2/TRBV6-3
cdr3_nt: TGTGCCAGCAGTTACCCACTAGCGGGGGGGCTGTACCAAGAGACCCAGTACTTC
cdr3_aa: CASSYPLAGGLYQETQYF

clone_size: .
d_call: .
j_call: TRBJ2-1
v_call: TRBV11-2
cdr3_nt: TGTGCCAGCAGCTCTCTACAGGGAACCTACAATGAGCAGTTCTTC
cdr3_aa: CASSSLQGTYNEQFF

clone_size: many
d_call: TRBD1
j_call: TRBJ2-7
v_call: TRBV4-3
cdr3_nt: TGCGCCAGCAGCCAGGTGACAGGGGGCTCCTACGAGCAGTACTTC
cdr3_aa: CASSQVTGGSYEQYF

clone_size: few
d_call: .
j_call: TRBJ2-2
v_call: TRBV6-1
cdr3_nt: TGTGCCAGCAGTGAAAGGCAGGGATGGGCCGGGGAGCTGTTTTTT
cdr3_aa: CASSERQGWAGELFF

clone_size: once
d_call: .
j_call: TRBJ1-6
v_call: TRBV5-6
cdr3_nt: TGTGCCAGCACCATAGACGGAGCGCGGAGTTCACCCCTCCACTTT
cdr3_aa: CASTIDGARSSPLHF

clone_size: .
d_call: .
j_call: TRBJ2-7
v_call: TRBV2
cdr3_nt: TGTGCCAGCGGGAGGAGCTGGGCTTACGAGCAGTACTTC
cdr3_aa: CASGRSWAYEQYF

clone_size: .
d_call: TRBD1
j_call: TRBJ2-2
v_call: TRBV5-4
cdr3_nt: TGTGCCAGCAGCCAACAGGGGGCTGGCGGGGAGCTGTTTTTT
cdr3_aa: CASSQQGAGGELFF